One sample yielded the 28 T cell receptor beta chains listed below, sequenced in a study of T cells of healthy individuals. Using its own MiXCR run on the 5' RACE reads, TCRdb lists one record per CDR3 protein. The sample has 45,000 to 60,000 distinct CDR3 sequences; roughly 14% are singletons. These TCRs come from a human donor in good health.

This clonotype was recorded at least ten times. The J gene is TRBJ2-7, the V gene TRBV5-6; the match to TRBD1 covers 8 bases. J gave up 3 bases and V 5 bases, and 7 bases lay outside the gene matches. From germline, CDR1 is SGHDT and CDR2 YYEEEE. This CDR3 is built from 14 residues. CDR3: CASSFGTGYYEQYF. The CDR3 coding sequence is TGTGCCAGCAGTTTTGGGACAGGATACTACGAGCAGTACTTC.

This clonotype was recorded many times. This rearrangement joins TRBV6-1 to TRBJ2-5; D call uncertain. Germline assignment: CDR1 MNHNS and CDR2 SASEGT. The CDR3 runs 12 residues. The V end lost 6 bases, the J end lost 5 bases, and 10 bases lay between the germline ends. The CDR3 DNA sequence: TGTGCCAGCAGCCCAAGGGTGGAGACCCAGTACTTC. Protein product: CASSPRVETQYF.

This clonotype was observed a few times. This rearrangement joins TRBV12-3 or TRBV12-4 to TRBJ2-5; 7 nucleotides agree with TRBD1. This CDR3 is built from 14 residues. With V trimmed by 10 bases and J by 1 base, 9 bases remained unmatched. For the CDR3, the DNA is TGTGCCACTACCCCCGGACAGGTCCAAGAGACCCAGTACTTC. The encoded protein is CATTPGQVQETQYF.

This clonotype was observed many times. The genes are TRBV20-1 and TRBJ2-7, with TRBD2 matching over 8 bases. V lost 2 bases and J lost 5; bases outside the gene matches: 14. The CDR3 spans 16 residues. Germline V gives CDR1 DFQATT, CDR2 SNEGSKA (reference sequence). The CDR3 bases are TGCAGTGCTAGACCTGAGCACCGGCGGGAGGTCAACGAGCAGTACTTC. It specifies CSARPEHRREVNEQYF.

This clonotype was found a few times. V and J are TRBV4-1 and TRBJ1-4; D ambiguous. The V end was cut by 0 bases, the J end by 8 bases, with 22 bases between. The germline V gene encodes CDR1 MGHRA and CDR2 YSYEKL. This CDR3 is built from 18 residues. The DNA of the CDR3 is TGCGCCAGCAGCCAAGATCGGGATAATACGTGGGCTCGGGAAAAACTGTTTTTT. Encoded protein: CASSQDRDNTWAREKLFF.

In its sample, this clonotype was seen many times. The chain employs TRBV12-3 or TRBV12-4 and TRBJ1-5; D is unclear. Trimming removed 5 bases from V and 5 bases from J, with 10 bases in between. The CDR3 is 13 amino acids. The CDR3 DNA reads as TGTGCCAGCAGTCCTAATGATGATCAGCCCCAGCATTTT. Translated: CASSPNDDQPQHF.

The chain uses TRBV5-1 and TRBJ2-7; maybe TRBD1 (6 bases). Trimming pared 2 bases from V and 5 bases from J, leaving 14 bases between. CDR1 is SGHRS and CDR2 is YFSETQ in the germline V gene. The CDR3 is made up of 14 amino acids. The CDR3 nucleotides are TGCGCCAGCAGCTTCCAAGGCAGGGGAGACGAGCAGTACTTC. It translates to CASSFQGRGDEQYF.

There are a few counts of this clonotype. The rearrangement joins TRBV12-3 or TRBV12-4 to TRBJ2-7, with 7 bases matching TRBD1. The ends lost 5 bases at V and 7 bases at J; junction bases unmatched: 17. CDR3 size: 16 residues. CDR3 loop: CASSTYGFRGSQEQYF. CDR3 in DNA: TGTGCCAGCAGTACCTATGGTTTCAGGGGGTCCCAGGAGCAGTACTTC.

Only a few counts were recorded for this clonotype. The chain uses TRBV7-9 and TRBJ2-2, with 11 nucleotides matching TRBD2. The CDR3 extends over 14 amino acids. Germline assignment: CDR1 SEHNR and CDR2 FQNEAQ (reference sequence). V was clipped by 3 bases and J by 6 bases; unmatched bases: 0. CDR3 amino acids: CASSLGLAAGELFF. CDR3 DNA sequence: TGTGCCAGCAGCTTGGGACTAGCGGCCGGGGAGCTGTTTTTT.

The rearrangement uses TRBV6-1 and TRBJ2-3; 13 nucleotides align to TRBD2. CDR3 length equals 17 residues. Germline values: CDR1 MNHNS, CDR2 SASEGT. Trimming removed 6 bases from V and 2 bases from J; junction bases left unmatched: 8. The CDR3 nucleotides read TGTGCCAGCAGCGACTGGACTAGCGGGGGCCCCACAGATACGCAGTATTTT. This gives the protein CASSDWTSGGPTDTQYF.

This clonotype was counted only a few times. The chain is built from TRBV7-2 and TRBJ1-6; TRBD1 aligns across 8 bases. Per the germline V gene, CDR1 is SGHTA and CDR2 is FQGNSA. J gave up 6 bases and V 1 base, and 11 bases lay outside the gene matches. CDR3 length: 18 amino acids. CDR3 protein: CASSLVVGQGAANSPLHF. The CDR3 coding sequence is TGTGCCAGCAGCTTAGTTGTGGGTCAGGGGGCCGCTAATTCACCCCTCCACTTT.

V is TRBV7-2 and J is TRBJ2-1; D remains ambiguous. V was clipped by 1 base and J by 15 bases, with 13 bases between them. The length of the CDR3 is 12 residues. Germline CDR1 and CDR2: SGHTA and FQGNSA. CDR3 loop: CASSLVGLFPFF. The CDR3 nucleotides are TGTGCCAGCAGCTTAGTCGGGCTATTTCCGTTCTTC.

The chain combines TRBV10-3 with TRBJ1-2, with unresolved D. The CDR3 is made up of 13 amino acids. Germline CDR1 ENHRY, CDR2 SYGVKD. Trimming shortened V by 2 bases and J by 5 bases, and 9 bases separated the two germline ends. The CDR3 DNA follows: TGTGCCATCAGTGAGGACGGATTTTATGGCTACACCTTC. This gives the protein CAISEDGFYGYTF.

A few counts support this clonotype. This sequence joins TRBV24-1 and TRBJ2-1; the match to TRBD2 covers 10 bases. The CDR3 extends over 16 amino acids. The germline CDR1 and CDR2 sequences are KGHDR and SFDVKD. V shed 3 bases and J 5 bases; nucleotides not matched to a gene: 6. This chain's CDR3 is CATSDEAGGFNNEQFF. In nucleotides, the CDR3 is TGTGCCACCAGTGATGAAGCGGGAGGGTTTAACAATGAGCAGTTCTTC.

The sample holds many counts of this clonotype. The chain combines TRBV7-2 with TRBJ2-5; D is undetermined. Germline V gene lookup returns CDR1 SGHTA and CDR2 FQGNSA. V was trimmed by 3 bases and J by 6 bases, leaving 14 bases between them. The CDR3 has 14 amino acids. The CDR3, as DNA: TGTGCCAGCAGCTTGGGTTCGAGACAACAGACCCAGTACTTC. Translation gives CASSLGSRQQTQYF.

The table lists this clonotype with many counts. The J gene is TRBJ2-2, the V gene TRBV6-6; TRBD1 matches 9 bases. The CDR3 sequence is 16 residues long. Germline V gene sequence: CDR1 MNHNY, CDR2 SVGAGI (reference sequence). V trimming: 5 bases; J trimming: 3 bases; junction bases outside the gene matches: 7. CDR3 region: CASSPGTGLDTGELFF. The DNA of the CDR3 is TGTGCCAGCAGTCCTGGGACAGGGCTGGACACCGGGGAGCTGTTTTTT.

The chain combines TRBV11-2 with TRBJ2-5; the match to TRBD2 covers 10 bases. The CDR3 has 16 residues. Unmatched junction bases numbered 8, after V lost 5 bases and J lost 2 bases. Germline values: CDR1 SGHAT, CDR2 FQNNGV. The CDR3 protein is CASSPLGAGGQETQYF. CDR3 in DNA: TGTGCCAGCAGCCCCCTAGGAGCGGGAGGGCAAGAGACCCAGTACTTC.

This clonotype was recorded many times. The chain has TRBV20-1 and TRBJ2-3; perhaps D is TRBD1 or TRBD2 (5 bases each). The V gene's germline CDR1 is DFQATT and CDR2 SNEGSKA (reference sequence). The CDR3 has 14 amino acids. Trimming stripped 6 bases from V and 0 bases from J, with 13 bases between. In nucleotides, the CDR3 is TGCAGTGCGGAGAGGGGTTCTAGCACAGATACGCAGTATTTT. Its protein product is CSAERGSSTDTQYF.

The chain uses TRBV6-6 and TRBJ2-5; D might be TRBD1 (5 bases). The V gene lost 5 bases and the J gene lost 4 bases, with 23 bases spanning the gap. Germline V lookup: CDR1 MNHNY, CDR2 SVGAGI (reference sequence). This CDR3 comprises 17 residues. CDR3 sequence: CASSEIYHRTAPETQYF. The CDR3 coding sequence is TGTGCCAGCAGTGAAATTTATCACAGGACGGCCCCAGAGACCCAGTACTTC.

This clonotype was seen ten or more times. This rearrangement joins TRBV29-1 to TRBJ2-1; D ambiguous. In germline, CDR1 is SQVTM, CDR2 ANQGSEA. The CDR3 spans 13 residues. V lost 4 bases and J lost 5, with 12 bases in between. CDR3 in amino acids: CSVAEIRDNEQFF. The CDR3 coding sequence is TGCAGCGTTGCGGAAATCAGAGACAATGAGCAGTTCTTC.

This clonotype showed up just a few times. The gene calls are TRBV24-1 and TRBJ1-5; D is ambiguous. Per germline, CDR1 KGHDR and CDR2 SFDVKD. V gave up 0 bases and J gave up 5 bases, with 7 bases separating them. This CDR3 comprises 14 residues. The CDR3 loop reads CATSDLAGDQPQHF. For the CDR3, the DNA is TGTGCCACCAGTGATTTGGCGGGTGATCAGCCCCAGCATTTT.

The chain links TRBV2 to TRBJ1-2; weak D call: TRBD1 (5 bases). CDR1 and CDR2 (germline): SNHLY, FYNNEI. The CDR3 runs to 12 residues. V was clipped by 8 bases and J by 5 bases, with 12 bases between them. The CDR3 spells CASSERGYGYTF. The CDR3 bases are TGTGCCAGCTCTGAACGGGGGTATGGCTACACCTTC. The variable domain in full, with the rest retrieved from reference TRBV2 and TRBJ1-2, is EPEVTQTPSHQVTQMGQEVILRCVPISNHLYFYWYRQILGQKVEFLVSFYNNEISEKSEIFDDQFSVERPDGSNFTLKIRSTKLEDSAMYFCASSERGYGYTFGSGTRLTVV.

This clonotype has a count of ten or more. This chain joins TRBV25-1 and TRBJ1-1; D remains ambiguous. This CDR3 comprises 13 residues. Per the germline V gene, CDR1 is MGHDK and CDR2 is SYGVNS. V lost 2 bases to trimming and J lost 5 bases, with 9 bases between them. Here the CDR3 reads CASSEPGGTEAFF. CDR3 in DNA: TGTGCCAGCAGTGAACCAGGTGGAACTGAAGCTTTCTTT.

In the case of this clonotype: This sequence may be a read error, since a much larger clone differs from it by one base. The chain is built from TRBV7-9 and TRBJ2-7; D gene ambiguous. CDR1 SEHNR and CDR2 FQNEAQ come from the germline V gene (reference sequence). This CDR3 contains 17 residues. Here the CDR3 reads CAGSPDMVGDRSYEQYF. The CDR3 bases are TGTGCCGGCAGCCCAGACATGGTGGGCGATAGATCCTACGAGCAGTACTTC.

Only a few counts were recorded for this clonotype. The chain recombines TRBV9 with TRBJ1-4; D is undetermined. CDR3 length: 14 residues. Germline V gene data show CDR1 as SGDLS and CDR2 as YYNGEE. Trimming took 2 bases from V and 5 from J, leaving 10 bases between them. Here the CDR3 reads CASSVSLGNEKLFF. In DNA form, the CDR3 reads TGTGCCAGCAGCGTCAGTCTGGGGAATGAAAAACTGTTTTTT.

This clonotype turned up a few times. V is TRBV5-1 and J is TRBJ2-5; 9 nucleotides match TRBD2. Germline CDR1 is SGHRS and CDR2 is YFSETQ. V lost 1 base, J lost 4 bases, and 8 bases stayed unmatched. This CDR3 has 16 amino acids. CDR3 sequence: CASSLFRTSAAETQYF. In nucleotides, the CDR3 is TGCGCCAGCAGCTTGTTTCGGACTAGCGCAGCAGAGACCCAGTACTTC.

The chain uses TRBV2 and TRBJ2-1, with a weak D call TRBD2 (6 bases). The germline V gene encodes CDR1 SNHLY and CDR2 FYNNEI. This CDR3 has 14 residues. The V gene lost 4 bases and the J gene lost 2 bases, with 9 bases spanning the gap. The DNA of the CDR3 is TGTGCCAGCAGTGGGGGACTCGCCTACAATGAGCAGTTCTTC. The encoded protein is CASSGGLAYNEQFF.

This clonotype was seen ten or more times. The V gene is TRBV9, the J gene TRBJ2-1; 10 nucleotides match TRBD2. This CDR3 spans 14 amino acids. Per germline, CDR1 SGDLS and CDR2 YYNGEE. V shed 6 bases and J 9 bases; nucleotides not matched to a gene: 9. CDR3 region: CASTASGGMGEQFF. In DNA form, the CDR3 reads TGTGCCAGCACCGCTAGCGGGGGAATGGGTGAGCAGTTCTTC.